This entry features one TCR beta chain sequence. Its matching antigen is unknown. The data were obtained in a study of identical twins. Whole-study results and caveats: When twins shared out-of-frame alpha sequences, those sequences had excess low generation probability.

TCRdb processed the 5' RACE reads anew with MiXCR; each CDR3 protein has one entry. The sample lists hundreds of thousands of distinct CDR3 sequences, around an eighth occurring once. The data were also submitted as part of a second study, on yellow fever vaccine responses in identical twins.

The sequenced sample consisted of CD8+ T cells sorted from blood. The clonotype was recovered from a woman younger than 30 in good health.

The CDR3 nucleotides read TGTGCCAGCAGTGAACGGATTAGCAATCAGCCCCAGCATTTT. Translating it yields CASSERISNQPQHF. V usage is TRBV6-1 and J usage is TRBJ1-5; D not resolved. The germline CDR1 and CDR2 sequences are MNHNS and SASEGT. The CDR3 totals 14 residues. V lost 2 bases and J 0 bases, leaving 5 bases between the germline ends.